This record looks at one T cell receptor (beta chain) sequence and its context. What it binds is not known. The data belong to a study of T cell repertoires in cytomegalovirus infection. TCRdb recomputed calls from the reads with MiXCR, one row per CDR3 protein. The sample holds hundreds of thousands of distinct CDR3 sequences, around 31% seen once. The V and J ends lost 0 bases and 9 bases, in that order; junction bases with no gene match: 6. This CDR3 spans 15 amino acids. From germline, CDR1 is SGDLS and CDR2 YYNGEE. Study outcomes and limitations: CMV carriers having the relevant HLA were flagged by cumulative public TCR beta family frequency.

The V gene is TRBV9, the J gene TRBJ2-1; 10 nucleotides match TRBD2. The TCR was taken from a human donor in good health (CMV status not recorded). Some clones in this sample may be carry-over from other donors' samples. The sample was cultured PBMCs, taken from culture after CMV antigen stimulation. DNA for the CDR3: TGTGCCAGCAGCGTAGGCCTAGCGGGAGTGGGTGAGCAGTTCTTC. The encoded protein is CASSVGLAGVGEQFF.